The 29 T cell receptor beta chains below come from one sample, sequenced in a study of T cell changes during pregnancy in multiple sclerosis. Sequenced by immunoSEQ multiplex PCR; TCRdb stores in-frame clones only, minus some. The repertoire holds about 110,000 clones, with 91% as singletons. This specimen consisted of peripheral blood, obtained before pregnancy. These receptors came from a female donor with multiple sclerosis, enrolled in a pregnancy study.

This chain uses TRBV9 with TRBJ2-1, with TRBD2 identical over 14 bases. Germline assignment: CDR1 SGDLS and CDR2 YYNGEE. The V and J ends lost 2 bases and 7 bases, in that order; junction bases with no gene match: 5. This CDR3 is built from 16 residues. This chain's CDR3 is CASSVGTSGSLNEQFF. The DNA for the CDR3 is TGTGCCAGCAGCGTTGGGACTAGCGGGAGCCTTAATGAGCAGTTCTTC.

V and J are TRBV6-4 and TRBJ2-1; 14 bases map to TRBD2. Losses at the gene ends were 6 bases for V and 9 bases for J; bases not matched to a gene: 13. The CDR3 is 17 residues long. The germline CDR1 and CDR2 sequences are MRHNA and SNTAGT. The CDR3 nucleotides read TGTGCCAGCAGCGGGACTAGCGGGAGATCCTCTCGTAGTGAGCAGTTCTTC. The encoded protein is CASSGTSGRSSRSEQFF.

The V call is TRBV10-3, the J call TRBJ1-1; 7 bases align to TRBD1. This CDR3 comprises 14 residues. The junction had 6 bases not matched to a gene; V was cut back by 3 bases and J by 5 bases. From germline, CDR1 is ENHRY and CDR2 SYGVKD. The CDR3 bases are TGTGCCATCAGTGATTCGACAGGGTATACTGAAGCTTTCTTT. As protein: CAISDSTGYTEAFF.

J is TRBJ2-3 and V is TRBV19, with 7 bases fitting TRBD1. The trim removed 5 bases at V and 2 bases at J, leaving 4 bases unmatched. The CDR3 is 14 amino acids. The V gene's germline CDR1 is LNHDA and CDR2 SQIVND (reference sequence). DNA of the CDR3: TGTGCCAGTAGTCTGACAGGGTTCACAGATACGCAGTATTTT. This sequence encodes CASSLTGFTDTQYF. Looking up the rest from reference TRBV19 and TRBJ2-3 gives the full variable domain: DGGITQSPKYLFRKEGQNVTLSCEQNLNHDAMYWYRQDPGQGLRLIYYSQIVNDFQKGDIAEGYSVSREKKESFPLTVTSAQKNPTAFYLCASSLTGFTDTQYFGPGTRLTVL.

V and J are TRBV6-1 and TRBJ2-7; the D gene is possibly TRBD2 (6 bases). The germline V and J ends were trimmed by 7 bases and 2 bases, with 18 bases remaining between them. The CDR3 runs 15 residues. Germline CDR1 is MNHNS and CDR2 is SASEGT. The CDR3 is CASMPTRDLPYEQYF. CDR3 coding DNA: TGTGCCAGCATGCCGACCCGGGACTTACCCTACGAGCAGTACTTC.

The gene calls are TRBV18 and TRBJ1-6; D unclear. Deletions cut 5 bases from V and 7 bases from J, with 9 bases between. The CDR3 is made up of 13 amino acids. Germline V lookup: CDR1 KGHSH, CDR2 LQKENI. The CDR3 reads CASSTAENSPLHF. The CDR3 DNA reads TGTGCCAGCTCAACGGCGGAAAATTCACCCCTCCACTTT. Complete variable domain (other parts from reference TRBV18 and TRBJ1-6): NAGVMQNPRHLVRRRGQEARLRCSPMKGHSHVYWYRQLPEEGLKFMVYLQKENIIDESGMPKERFSAEFPKEGPSILRIQQVVRGDSAAYFCASSTAENSPLHFGNGTRLTVT.

This rearrangement joins TRBV7-3 to TRBJ2-3, with a tentative D call TRBD1 (5 bases). CDR3 length: 14 amino acids. CDR1 is SGHTA and CDR2 is FQGTGA in the germline V gene. V lost 5 bases, J lost 2 bases, and 11 bases lay in between. CDR3 DNA sequence: TGTGCCAGCAGCCCCGGACATAACACAGATACGCAGTATTTT. Translating gives CASSPGHNTDTQYF.

The chain uses TRBV2 and TRBJ2-7; possibly TRBD2 for D (5 bases). The CDR3 consists of 14 residues. Germline-derived CDR1 and CDR2 are SNHLY and FYNNEI. V was pared by 7 bases and J by 0 bases, with 13 bases between. The CDR3 DNA reads TGTGCCAGCAAAATCGAGGAGGTCTCCTACGAGCAGTACTTC. This translates into CASKIEEVSYEQYF.

This clone was counted a single time. The chain recombines TRBV28 with TRBJ1-5; D ambiguous. CDR3 length: 17 amino acids. V lost 3 bases and J lost 1, with 16 bases in between. Germline V lookup: CDR1 MDHEN, CDR2 SYDVKM. For the CDR3, the DNA is TGTGCCAGCAGTTTTGGGTTTTCAGGAAGGAGCAATCAGCCCCAGCATTTT. Its protein is CASSFGFSGRSNQPQHF.

This clone was observed a single time. The J gene is TRBJ1-1, the V gene TRBV6-1; possible D gene TRBD1, 5 bases. In germline, CDR1 is MNHNS, CDR2 SASEGT. This CDR3 has 13 amino acids. V gave up 7 bases and J gave up 1 base, with 10 bases separating them. The chain's CDR3 is CASTLGQNTEAFF. Here the CDR3 DNA reads TGTGCCAGCACCCTTGGACAGAACACTGAAGCTTTCTTT.

This clone was seen just once. The chain couples TRBV5-1 to TRBJ2-5; TRBD2 matches 12 bases. Germline CDR1 and CDR2: SGHRS and YFSETQ. V lost 4 bases to trimming and J lost 1 base; unmatched junction nucleotides: 5. The CDR3 consists of 16 residues. CDR3: CASSPGLAGLQETQYF. The CDR3 DNA reads as TGCGCCAGCAGCCCCGGACTAGCGGGACTCCAAGAGACCCAGTACTTC. Full variable domain (remainder filled in from reference TRBV5-1 and TRBJ2-5): KAGVTQTPRYLIKTRGQQVTLSCSPISGHRSVSWYQQTPGQGLQFLFEYFSETQRNKGNFPGRFSGRQFSNSRSEMNVSTLELGDSALYLCASSPGLAGLQETQYFGPGTRLLVL.

The CDR3 reads CASSQPGGGSGGYTF. CDR3 sequence (DNA): TGCGCCAGCAGCCAACCCGGCGGGGGTTCGGGGGGCTACACCTTC. This chain uses TRBV4-3 with TRBJ1-2; D is perhaps TRBD1 (5 bases). This CDR3 contains 15 residues. In germline, CDR1 is LGHNA, CDR2 YSLEER. V was pared by 2 bases and J by 8 bases, with 18 bases between.

The chain combines TRBV11-2 with TRBJ2-1; D perhaps matches TRBD1 (5 bases). The CDR3 consists of 13 residues. Trimming took 8 bases from V and 4 from J, leaving 12 bases between them. Looked up from germline, CDR1 is SGHAT and CDR2 is FQNNGV. CDR3 amino acids: CASYVGPYNEQFF. CDR3 DNA sequence: TGTGCCAGCTATGTGGGGCCTTACAATGAGCAGTTCTTC.

The chain carries TRBV2 and TRBJ1-2, with a weak D call TRBD1 (5 bases). CDR3 length: 15 residues. Trimming pared 6 bases from V and 0 bases from J, leaving 14 bases between. CDR1 is SNHLY, CDR2 FYNNEI, per germline. The CDR3 region is CASRGQTLANYGYTF. CDR3 bases: TGTGCCAGCAGGGGGCAGACCCTCGCTAACTATGGCTACACCTTC.

V and J are TRBV9 and TRBJ1-1, with D tentatively TRBD1 (6 bases). Trimming removed 4 bases from V and 0 bases from J, with 13 bases in between. Germline-derived CDR1 and CDR2 are SGDLS and YYNGEE. The CDR3 runs to 15 residues. The CDR3 DNA reads TGTGCCAGCAGCCCCCACAGGGTCATGAACACTGAAGCTTTCTTT. It encodes CASSPHRVMNTEAFF.

The V gene is TRBV4-3, the J gene TRBJ1-3; the match to TRBD1 covers 7 bases. The CDR3 is made up of 17 amino acids. Germline assignment: CDR1 LGHNA and CDR2 YSLEER. V was clipped by 3 bases and J by 0 bases; unmatched bases: 8. The CDR3 region is CASSQGTAVTSGNTIYF. DNA of the CDR3: TGCGCCAGCAGCCAGGGGACAGCGGTAACCTCTGGAAACACCATATATTTT.

This chain links TRBV7-7 with TRBJ1-2; a weak D match, TRBD1 (5 bases). In germline, CDR1 is SSHAT, CDR2 FNYEAQ (reference sequence). The CDR3 spans 13 residues. V gave up 5 bases and J gave up 8 bases, with 15 bases separating them. CDR3 loop: CASSPLTGGGYTF. DNA for the CDR3: TGTGCCAGCAGCCCTTTGACGGGGGGAGGCTACACCTTC.

The chain combines TRBV30 with TRBJ1-6; 9 bases are a match to TRBD1. The junction had 9 bases not matched to a gene; V was cut back by 0 bases and J by 9 bases. The CDR3 runs 16 residues. Germline V lookup: CDR1 GTSNPN, CDR2 SVGIG (reference sequence). CDR3 DNA sequence: TGTGCCTGGAGTGTACGTTGGGGACAGGGACTTTCACCCCTCCACTTT. As protein: CAWSVRWGQGLSPLHF.

CDR3 residues: CASSQTSGNEQFF. The CDR3 DNA reads TGTGCCAGCAGCCAAACAAGCGGCAATGAGCAGTTCTTC. This chain connects TRBV7-7 to TRBJ2-1, with a tentative D call TRBD2 (5 bases). With 5 bases removed from V and 6 bases from J, the gap between germline ends came to 11 bases. The CDR3 has 13 residues. CDR1 is SSHAT and CDR2 is FNYEAQ in the germline V gene (reference sequence).

This clone has a handful of counts. V gene TRBV5-6 combines with J gene TRBJ1-6; D perhaps matches TRBD1 (5 bases). From germline, CDR1 is SGHDT and CDR2 YYEEEE. V was shortened by 3 bases and J by 9 bases, with 13 bases between the two germline ends. The CDR3 loop spans 14 amino acids. This CDR3 is CASSYSGMFSPLHF. CDR3 bases: TGTGCCAGCAGCTACTCAGGGATGTTTTCACCCCTCCACTTT.

This sequence joins TRBV9 and TRBJ2-2; 12 bases are shared with TRBD1. The length of the CDR3 is 16 residues. J was trimmed by 5 bases and V by 2 bases; bases with no gene match: 4. Germline V lookup: CDR1 SGDLS, CDR2 YYNGEE. The CDR3 coding sequence is TGTGCCAGCAGCGTCGGGACAGGGGGCTTTACCGGGGAGCTGTTTTTT. This sequence encodes CASSVGTGGFTGELFF.

This clone was counted between two and nine times. The rearrangement links TRBV27 to TRBJ1-6; TRBD1 matches at 7 bases. Trimming removed 5 bases from V and 4 bases from J; junction bases left unmatched: 2. This CDR3 comprises 14 residues. Germline V CDR1 and CDR2: MNHEY, SMNVEV (reference sequence). CDR3: CASSVQGYNSPLHF. CDR3 nucleotides: TGTGCCAGCAGTGTACAGGGGTATAATTCACCCCTCCACTTT.

The rearrangement joins TRBV2 to TRBJ2-7, with D hard to call. Trimming cost V 6 bases and J 3 bases, with 15 bases left between them. The CDR3 runs to 14 residues. Looked up from germline, CDR1 is SNHLY and CDR2 is FYNNEI. The CDR3 loop is CASRENSQFYEQYF. In nucleotides, the CDR3 is TGTGCCAGCAGGGAAAACAGCCAATTCTACGAGCAGTACTTC.

This rearrangement joins TRBV6-5 to TRBJ1-2; possibly TRBD1 for D (5 bases). V shed 4 bases and J shed 0 bases, with 12 bases lying between them. This CDR3 has 15 amino acids. Germline V gene lookup returns CDR1 MNHEY and CDR2 SVGAGI. The DNA of the CDR3 is TGTGCCAGCAGTTTTCGGGGGAAAGCTAACTATGGCTACACCTTC. Translated, it gives CASSFRGKANYGYTF.

CDR3 residues: CASSTGTGVNNEQFF. DNA of the CDR3: TGTGCCAGCAGTACCGGGACAGGGGTCAACAATGAGCAGTTCTTC. The rearrangement links TRBV27 to TRBJ2-1; 10 nucleotides align to TRBD1. Per germline, CDR1 MNHEY and CDR2 SMNVEV (reference sequence). The CDR3 contains 15 residues. The J segment lost 5 bases and the V segment lost 5 bases, leaving 6 bases of the junction unmatched.

This sequence joins TRBV21-1 and TRBJ1-5; the table's D call, TRBD1, was not checked against the DNA. TRBV21-1 is annotated as a pseudogene. The CDR3 length is 17 residues. The CDR3 loop is CASSKAAGLRSNQPQHF. The CDR3 DNA sequence: TGTGCCAGCAGCAAAGCAGCAGGGTTGAGGAGCAATCAGCCCCAGCATTTT.

This chain connects TRBV21-1 to TRBJ2-7; no check of the table's D call, TRBD1, against the DNA was made. TRBV21-1 is a pseudogene locus. This CDR3 region has 14 residues. For the CDR3, the DNA is TGTGCCAGCAGCACGGGACAGGGGGCCAACGAGCAGTACTTC. Its translation: CASSTGQGANEQYF.

The J gene is TRBJ1-1, the V gene TRBV15; no reliable D call. The germline V gene encodes CDR1 LNHNV and CDR2 YYDKDF (reference sequence). V was cut by 3 bases and J by 3 bases, with 11 bases left in between. This CDR3 has 14 amino acids. DNA of the CDR3: TGTGCCACCAGCAGGTTAGTGTTAGACACTGAAGCTTTCTTT. Its translation is CATSRLVLDTEAFF.

The chain couples TRBV2 to TRBJ2-5; TRBD2 agrees at 12 bases. The CDR3 has 15 amino acids. V gave up 7 bases and J gave up 2 bases; unmatched junction bases: 5. From germline, CDR1 is SNHLY and CDR2 FYNNEI. The CDR3 sequence is CASIRGLAGQETQYF. The CDR3 DNA sequence: TGTGCCAGCATCAGAGGACTAGCGGGGCAAGAGACCCAGTACTTC.